The rows below give T cell receptor beta chains drawn from one sample of a study of identifying expanded T cells in peripheral blood. Generated by immunoSEQ multiplex PCR, the TCRdb table keeps only in-frame clones and is missing some. Of 80,000 to 95,000 clones listed, about 87% are singletons. Sequenced material: blood. These receptors were collected from a person aged 18 to 75 in good health. Both conserved end residues are part of each CDR3. D genes are given only for firm matches. Clone sizes are given selectively: once, few, many, or a class where the clone is expanded.

NA	TRBV28	NA	17	TRBJ2-7	TGTGCCAGCACTTCTAGACTCGGGGCCCTCCAGGGGTACGAGCAGTACTTC	CASTSRLGALQGYEQYF
NA	TRBV6-4	NA	14	TRBJ2-2	TGTGCCAGCAGTGACTCCCAGGGCGCCGGGGAGCTGTTTTTT	CASSDSQGAGELFF
NA	TRBV5-1	NA	15	TRBJ1-1	TGCGCCAGCAGCCCTCGAGGCGGGGGGTACACTGAAGCTTTCTTT	CASSPRGGGYTEAFF
NA	TRBV11-2	NA	14	TRBJ1-2	TGTGCCAGCAGCCACCGTGAGGGGCACTATGGCTACACCTTC	CASSHREGHYGYTF
NA	TRBV9	NA	16	TRBJ2-5	TGTGCCAGCAGCGTAGCAGGGAGGCGGGACCAAGAGACCCAGTACTTC	CASSVAGRRDQETQYF
NA	TRBV6-5	NA	14	TRBJ2-7	TGTGCCAGCAGCCCGGACGTTGGGTCCTACGAGCAGTACTTC	CASSPDVGSYEQYF
NA	TRBV6-6	NA	15	TRBJ2-3	TGTGCCAGCAGTTACTCGATTTCTGTACCAGATACGCAGTATTTT	CASSYSISVPDTQYF
NA	TRBV29-1	TRBD2	17	TRBJ2-6	TGCAGCGTTGTTGGTAGTAGCGGGGACTCTGGGGCCAACGTCCTGACTTTC	CSVVGSSGDSGANVLTF
once	TRBV6-5	NA	11	TRBJ2-2	TGTGCCAGCAGTAGGTCCGGGGAGCTGTTTTTT	CASSRSGELFF
NA	TRBV19	NA	17	TRBJ2-7	TGTGCCAGTAGTCTCCGGGGCGGACTGATCGGGGCCTACGAGCAGTACTTC	CASSLRGGLIGAYEQYF
NA	TRBV15	NA	12	TRBJ2-1	TGTGCCACCAGCAGGAGGGGGGATGAGCAGTTCTTC	CATSRRGDEQFF
NA	TRBV5-1	NA	14	TRBJ2-5	TGCGCCAGCAGCGTAGGCGGGGGCAGGGAGACCCAGTACTTC	CASSVGGGRETQYF
NA	TRBV6-6	NA	14	TRBJ2-3	TGTGCCAGCAGTATCAACAGGCGGCTGGATACGCAGTATTTT	CASSINRRLDTQYF
NA	TRBV6-4	TRBD1	15	TRBJ2-3	TGTGCCAGCAGTCCTCGACAGGGTGGCGCAGATACGCAGTATTTT	CASSPRQGGADTQYF
NA	TRBV28	NA	15	TRBJ1-5	TGTGCCAGCAGTTTCTGGGACACCGAAAATCAGCCCCAGCATTTT	CASSFWDTENQPQHF
NA	TRBV5-4	NA	15	TRBJ1-1	TGTGCCAGCAGCTCCCCAGGGTTCGCCGGCACTGAAGCTTTCTTT	CASSSPGFAGTEAFF
NA	TRBV27	NA	14	TRBJ1-2	TGTGCCAGCAGTTTATGGGCCGGGGGCTATGGCTACACCTTC	CASSLWAGGYGYTF
few	TRBV21-1	NA	16	TRBJ1-5	TGTGCCAGCAGCGGCGACAGGGGGCTAAATGGGCAGCCCCAGCATTTT	CASSGDRGLNGQPQHF
NA	TRBV6-5	TRBD2	13	TRBJ2-7	TGTGCCAGCAGACTAGCGGGGGCCTACGAGCAGTACTTC	CASRLAGAYEQYF
NA	TRBV19	TRBD2	16	TRBJ2-2	TGTGCCAGTAGTACCATACTAGCGGCGAACACCGGGGAGCTGTTTTTT	CASSTILAANTGELFF
NA	TRBV30	NA	13	TRBJ2-5	TGTGCCTGGAGTCCCGACACCTTTAAGACCCAGTACTTC	CAWSPDTFKTQYF
NA	TRBV6-5	NA	13	TRBJ1-5	TGTGCCAGCAGACGGGGTGGCAATCAGCCCCAGCATTTT	CASRRGGNQPQHF
NA	TRBV4-1	NA	14	TRBJ1-1	TGCGCCAGCAGCCCCTTTGGGGGGAACACTGAAGCTTTCTTT	CASSPFGGNTEAFF
NA	TRBV9	NA	14	TRBJ2-1	TGTGCCAGCAGCCCGAGAGGAGATCGGAATGAGCAGTTCTTC	CASSPRGDRNEQFF
NA	TRBV30	NA	14	TRBJ1-2	TGTGCCTGGAGAGATCAGGGCTGGATCTATGGCTACACCTTC	CAWRDQGWIYGYTF
medium-sized	TRBV2	TRBD1	14	TRBJ1-2	TGTGCCAGCAGTGAGGCGAGAGGGGGCGGTGGCTACACCTTC	CASSEARGGGGYTF
NA	TRBV2	TRBD1	14	TRBJ2-5	TGTGCCAGCAGTGGTGGACAGGTCCAAGAGACCCAGTACTTC	CASSGGQVQETQYF
NA	TRBV7-9	NA	12	TRBJ2-3	TGTGCCAGCAGCTCCTACACAGATACGCAGTATTTT	CASSSYTDTQYF
NA	TRBV4-1	NA	14	TRBJ1-1	TGCGCCAGCAGCCCGATCGGCCGAGCGAGGAAAGCTTTCTTT	CASSPIGRARKAFF
NA	TRBV5-1	NA	15	TRBJ1-3	TGCGCCAGCAGCTATGGAAGGGAGGCTGGAAACACCATATATTTT	CASSYGREAGNTIYF
NA	TRBV6-5	TRBD1	14	TRBJ2-1	TGTGCCAGCAACGGACAGGGGGCTAGCAATGAGCAGTTCTTC	CASNGQGASNEQFF
NA	TRBV5-1	TRBD2	14	TRBJ2-2	TGCGCCAGCAGCCCCGGGACTAGCACCGGGGAGCTGTTTTTT	CASSPGTSTGELFF
NA	TRBV25-1	TRBD1	14	TRBJ2-3	TGTGCCAGCAGTGGGGGACAGGGGGCAGATACGCAGTATTTT	CASSGGQGADTQYF
NA	TRBV6-1	NA	15	TRBJ2-1	TGTGCCAGCAGTGAATCTCACGGCGGTCACAATGAGCAGTTCTTC	CASSESHGGHNEQFF
NA	TRBV5-4	NA	16	TRBJ1-4	TGTGCCAGCAGCTTGGTTCACCAGGGCGCAAATGAAAAACTGTTTTTT	CASSLVHQGANEKLFF
NA	TRBV7-2	NA	14	TRBJ2-7	TGTGCCAGCAGCTCTGGGGGAAACGCCTACGAGCAGTACTTC	CASSSGGNAYEQYF
NA	TRBV28	NA	14	TRBJ1-2	TGTGCCAGCAGTTTGGGGCAGGGTCCCTATGGCTACACCTTC	CASSLGQGPYGYTF
NA	TRBV27	TRBD1	14	TRBJ1-2	TGTGCCAGCAGTCCGGGGACAGGGGTCTATGGCTACACCTTC	CASSPGTGVYGYTF
NA	TRBV30	TRBD1	17	TRBJ2-6	TGTGCCTGGAGTCCCGGGACAGGGGGCTTCGGGGCCAACGTCCTGACTTTC	CAWSPGTGGFGANVLTF
once	TRBV27	NA	15	TRBJ2-3	TGTGCCAGCAGCTCCATCGATCCAGCCACAGATACGCAGTATTTT	CASSSIDPATDTQYF
NA	TRBV19	TRBD2	15	TRBJ2-7	TGTGCCAGTAGTATTGTGCTAGCGGGGTCCTACGAGCAGTACTTC	CASSIVLAGSYEQYF
NA	TRBV15	TRBD1	14	TRBJ2-3	TGTGCCACCAGGAAACAGGGGTCCTCAGATACGCAGTATTTT	CATRKQGSSDTQYF
NA	TRBV5-5	NA	14	TRBJ2-7	TGTGCCAGCAGCCGGGACTCCAGCTCCTACGAGCAGTACTTC	CASSRDSSSYEQYF
once	TRBV5-6	NA	14	TRBJ2-1	TGTGCCAGCCGTCCCGGGGGCACCGGCAATGAGCAGTTCTTC	CASRPGGTGNEQFF
NA	TRBV5-4	NA	13	TRBJ1-1	TGTGCCAGCAGCTTGGAAAGGGCAGGAGAAGCTTTCTTT	CASSLERAGEAFF